The entry below gives a single TCR beta chain sequence along with its context. The Seattle patients, enrolled during active infection, were followed longitudinally. V was pared by 10 bases and J by 13 bases, with 20 bases of the junction left unmatched. CDR3 length equals 15 residues. Germline CDR1 reads LNHDA; CDR2 reads SQIVND (reference sequence). These data belong to a study of blood T cell repertoires in COVID-19. Study context: Both acute and convalescent COVID-19 samples were obtained from the United States, Italy and Spain. Sources were T cells, B-cell-depleted T cells, or PBMCs; the material itself was cDNA or gDNA.

In the authors' workflow: Amplification of reference gene primers provided the estimated nucleated cell counts. Assay: immunoSEQ multiplex PCR; the TCRdb copy retains only in-frame clones and omits some. That table furnishes V, J and clone size, whereas the DNA furnished D and trimming. Found here are about 340,000 clones, 75% to 90% of them singletons; the top ten hold roughly 7.2%. This TCR derives from a woman aged 55-69 years with COVID-19, enrolled during active disease. The V call is TRBV19, the J call TRBJ2-1, with 9 bases identical to TRBD1. The material sequenced was peripheral blood. CDR3 sequence (DNA): TGTGCCATTGTGATTGAAGACAGGGGGGACCCAACCCAGTTCTTC. This translates into CAIVIEDRGDPTQFF.